The T cell receptor (beta chain) described here comes from a study of cytomegalovirus exposure and HLA in healthy donors. Study-level results: Through in vitro validation, three CMV-associated chains were shown to be specific for CMV antigens.

Sequenced by immunoSEQ multiplex PCR; TCRdb stores in-frame clones only, minus some. Here the sample spans about 47,000 clones, 80% to 95% being singletons. Concerning this clone: Its specificity is unknown.

The sample comprised PBMCs. This sequence originates from a man between 18 and 29 years old in good health and CMV-seronegative.

In DNA, the CDR3 is TGTGCCAGCAGCTTACAGGGAAACAATGAGCAGTTCTTC. Translation: CASSLQGNNEQFF. The chain employs TRBV7-3 and TRBJ2-1, with D possibly being TRBD1 (5 bases). Trimming stripped 2 bases from V and 5 bases from J, with 7 bases between. The CDR3 sequence is 13 residues long. The germline gives CDR1 SGHTA, CDR2 FQGTGA. The full variable domain, with the rest looked up from reference TRBV7-3 and TRBJ2-1, is GAGVSQTPSNKVTEKGKYVELRCDPISGHTALYWYRQSLGQGPEFLIYFQGTGAADDSGLPNDRFFAVRPEGSVSTLKIQRTERGDSAVYLCASSLQGNNEQFFGPGTRLTVL.